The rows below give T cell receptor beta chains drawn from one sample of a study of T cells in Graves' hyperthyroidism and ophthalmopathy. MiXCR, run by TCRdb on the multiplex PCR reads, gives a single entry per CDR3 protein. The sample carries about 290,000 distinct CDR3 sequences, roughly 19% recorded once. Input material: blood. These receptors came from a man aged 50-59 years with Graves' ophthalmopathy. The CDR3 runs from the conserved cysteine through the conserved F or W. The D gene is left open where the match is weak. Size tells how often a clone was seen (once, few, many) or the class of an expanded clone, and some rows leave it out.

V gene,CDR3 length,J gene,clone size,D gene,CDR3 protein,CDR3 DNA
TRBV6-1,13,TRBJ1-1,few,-,CASSYYRDPEAFF,TGTGCCAGCAGTTACTACAGGGACCCTGAAGCTTTCTTT
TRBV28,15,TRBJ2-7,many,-,CASSLEGFRHYEQYF,TGTGCCAGCAGTCTCGAGGGGTTCCGTCACTACGAGCAGTACTTC
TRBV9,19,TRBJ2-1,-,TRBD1,CASSPWTGGAGGSYNEQFF,TGTGCCAGCAGCCCGTGGACAGGGGGCGCAGGGGGCTCCTACAATGAGCAGTTCTTC
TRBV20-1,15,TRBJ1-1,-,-,CSANQGDPMNTEAFF,TGCAGTGCAAATCAGGGTGACCCCATGAACACTGAAGCTTTCTTT
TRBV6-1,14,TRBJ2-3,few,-,CASSESQGFNTQYF,TGTGCCAGCAGTGAGAGCCAGGGATTTAATACGCAGTATTTT
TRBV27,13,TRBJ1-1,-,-,CASSLMVNTEAFF,TGTGCCAGCAGTTTGATGGTGAACACTGAAGCTTTCTTT
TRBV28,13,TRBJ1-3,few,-,CASSPQSRNTIYF,TGTGCCAGCAGTCCTCAAAGCCGAAACACCATATATTTT
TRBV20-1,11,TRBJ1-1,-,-,CSAREANEAFF,TGCAGTGCTAGAGAGGCCAATGAGGCTTTCTTT
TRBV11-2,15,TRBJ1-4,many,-,CASSLGDGSSEKLFF,TGTGCCAGCAGCTTAGGGGACGGCAGTAGTGAAAAACTGTTTTTT
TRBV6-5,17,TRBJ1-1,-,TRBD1,CASSYSTGDPMNTEAFF,TGTGCCAGCAGTTACAGCACAGGGGATCCGATGAACACTGAAGCTTTCTTT
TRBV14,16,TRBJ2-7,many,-,CASSSVNYSRSYEQYF,TGTGCCAGCAGCTCAGTGAACTACTCCCGCTCCTACGAGCAGTACTTC
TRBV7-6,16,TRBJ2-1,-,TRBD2,CASSLATSGSHYEQFF,TGTGCCAGCAGCTTAGCAACTAGCGGGAGCCATTATGAGCAGTTCTTC
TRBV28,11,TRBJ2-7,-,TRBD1,CASGQAYEQYF,TGTGCCAGCGGACAGGCCTACGAGCAGTACTTC
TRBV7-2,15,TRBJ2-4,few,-,CASSSQRGERGIQYF,TGTGCCAGCAGCTCCCAACGCGGGGAACGGGGCATTCAGTACTTC
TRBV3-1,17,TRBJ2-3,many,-,CASSGVYRERSTDTQYF,TGTGCCAGCAGCGGGGTATATCGGGAGAGGAGCACAGATACGCAGTATTTT